This entry concerns a single T cell receptor beta chain. Its antigen specificity is not known. Base qualities are not at hand, and no much larger clone is one base apart. The cysteine opens and the phenylalanine closes a CDR3 of 13 amino acids. Just the 39-base CDR3 DNA is kept, in frame starting at base 1. V is shortened by 1 base, J by 0 bases, and the region joining them spans 4 bases. Via the germline V gene, CDR1 is MGHRA and CDR2 YSYEKL. During colonoscopy, one to two pinch biopsies were obtained from the rectum for research purposes. Controls underwent colonoscopy for suspected IBD, had macroscopically and histologically normal endoscopy, and were not diagnosed with IBD within the following year. Before DNA isolation, rectal biopsies were subjected to proteinase K digestion. The Wizard kit (Promega) was used to extract genomic DNA from blood and intestinal samples. The sample belongs to a study of pediatric ulcerative colitis (dated by TCRdb to between 2018 and 2021). About the study as a whole: From eight or nine newly diagnosed, treatment-naive pediatric ulcerative colitis patients and four non-IBD control children, paired blood and rectal samples were collected.

Rearranged CDR3 beta regions were amplified from genomic DNA with multiplex V and J primers using the immunoSEQ TRB Survey service. Survey-level sequencing depth of up to 500,000 reads per sample was used to keep depth equal across samples. The libraries were purified, combined into pools and sequenced with Illumina technology. Per the source publication's procedure: immunoSEQ online tools were used for productive clonality, sample overlap, pairwise scatters, CDR3 beta length, V/D/J gene usage and productiveness. Calculated diversity was the number of unique rearrangements divided by total templates times 100; Shannon and Simpson indices were also computed. Principal component analysis used the R prcomp function and ggbiplot package on Z-score normalized data. Morisita's index was used to quantify the clonal overlap between blood and rectum within each subject. Imported from immuneACCESS, the table was reduced by TCRdb to in-frame sequences with V and J called. These copies leave out some clones; in studies compared against another copy, an unresolved V gene accounts for under half, and the cause of the remainder is not known. The DNA was the basis for D and trimming; V, J and clone size are from that table. A total of some 10,000 clones appear in this sample, roughly 80% of them only once. Of the sample, about 3.8% is held by the ten largest clones.

Broader findings and caveats from the paper: Blood-derived T cells may have been included in rectal pinch biopsies, especially in patients with overt colitis. A couple of rectal CDR3 clonotypes were found in every ulcerative colitis patient but in no control. Only a handful of individuals were included in the healthy control group, which was small. Features of the rectal repertoire distinguished controls, mild-moderate colitis patients and acute severe colitis patients, and in acute severe colitis, rectal diversity was reduced because of clonal expansions. For technical reasons, blood samples from a couple of patients gave substantially fewer templates, and these samples were excluded from the blood-rectal overlap analysis. Compared with controls, ulcerative colitis patients showed significantly higher autologous blood-rectal clonal overlap, a finding that suggests increased T cell trafficking to inflamed tissue. Because repertoires were derived from total lymphocyte DNA, patterns in rare subsets such as regulatory T cells may not have been reflected.

This chain is built from TRBV4-1 and TRBJ2-7, with the D gene too uncertain to name. Sequenced input: gut tissue. The TCR sequence derives from a girl under 18 who was a control in a study of pediatric ulcerative colitis. The nucleotide sequence is TGCGCCAGCAGCCAAGGTACCTCCTACGAGCAGTACTTC. The encoded protein is CASSQGTSYEQYF.